What follows are 4 T cell receptor beta chains derived from one specimen sequenced in a study of blood T cells in healthy people across ages. The authors ran a second PCR of about 6 to 12 cycles using a sample-barcoded 5' primer and a J-beta primer mix. Using its own MiXCR run on the 5' RACE reads, TCRdb lists one record per CDR3 protein. The sample lists about 970,000 distinct CDR3 sequences, roughly half seen once, with around 21% in the top ten. The specimen sequenced was blood. Source of these receptors: a woman aged 55-69 years in good health.

In its sample, this clonotype was seen a few times. This rearrangement joins TRBV7-2 to TRBJ2-7; 10 bases fit TRBD1. Germline CDR1 is SGHTA and CDR2 is FQGNSA. CDR3 length: 16 amino acids. Trimming removed 5 bases from V and 4 bases from J; junction bases left unmatched: 11. CDR3 region: CASSLRDRGGRYEQYF. The CDR3 bases are TGTGCCAGCAGCCTACGGGACAGGGGAGGACGATACGAGCAGTACTTC.

The chain couples TRBV7-9 to TRBJ2-4, with 11 bases that match TRBD1. With the DNA end fitting TRBJ2-7 better, the J assignment may be wrong. The CDR3 loop spans 14 amino acids. Looked up from germline, CDR1 is SEHNR and CDR2 is FQNEAQ (reference sequence). The CDR3 loop is CASSRGQGAGEQYF. CDR3 in DNA: TGTGCCAGCAGCAGAGGACAGGGGGCAGGCGAGCAGTACTTC.

The chain uses TRBV7-2 and TRBJ2-5; the D gene is possibly TRBD1 (6 bases). Trimming left V 0 bases short and J 11 bases short, with 22 bases between. Germline CDR1 reads SGHTA; CDR2 reads FQGNSA. This CDR3 region has 16 residues. CDR3 protein: CASSLADGAGVPEQYF. The CDR3 DNA is TGTGCCAGCAGCTTAGCTGACGGGGCAGGGGTTCCTGAGCAGTACTTC. The full variable domain, its missing parts supplied by reference TRBV7-2 and TRBJ2-5, is GAGVSQSPSNKVTEKGKDVELRCDPISGHTALYWYRQSLGQGLEFLIYFQGNSAPDKSGLPSDRFSAERTGGSVSTLTIQRTQQEDSAVYLCASSLADGAGVPEQYFGPGTRLLVL.

The V and J genes are TRBV5-1 and TRBJ2-1, with TRBD2 matching 9 bases. Germline trimming cut 2 bases from V and 6 bases from J; bases unmatched to any gene: 12. There are 17 residues in the CDR3. The germline CDR1 and CDR2 sequences are SGHRS and YFSETQ. CDR3 in amino acids: CASSFPTGREGLNEQFF. The CDR3 nucleotides read TGCGCCAGCAGCTTTCCCACGGGGCGGGAGGGGCTCAATGAGCAGTTCTTC.